The table lists the clone carrying this T cell receptor beta chain with many counts. Its antigen is unknown. The cDNA was generated through 5'RACE incorporating 10-nucleotide random UMIs. From the 5' RACE reads, TCRdb called clonotypes with MiXCR, one entry per CDR3 protein. The sample lists over 50,000 distinct CDR3 sequences; approximately 3.5% were seen once. The source of the sample is a study of neurological immune-mediated disorders. This CDR3 has 13 amino acids. J was trimmed by 3 bases and V by 7 bases; bases with no gene match: 5. Study conclusions and caveats: Phylogenetic grouping assigned the repertoires of 18 of 34 multiple sclerosis patients to a single cluster of related CDR3 sequences. This cluster may be a repertoire-level signature.

The receptor's source is a middle-aged man with multiple sclerosis. The material sequenced was PBMCs. The chain is built from TRBV12-3 or TRBV12-4 and TRBJ2-5, with 7 bases fitting TRBD2. The CDR3 bases are TGTGCCAGCACCTGGGCGGGGGAAGAGACCCAGTACTTC. Residues: CASTWAGEETQYF.